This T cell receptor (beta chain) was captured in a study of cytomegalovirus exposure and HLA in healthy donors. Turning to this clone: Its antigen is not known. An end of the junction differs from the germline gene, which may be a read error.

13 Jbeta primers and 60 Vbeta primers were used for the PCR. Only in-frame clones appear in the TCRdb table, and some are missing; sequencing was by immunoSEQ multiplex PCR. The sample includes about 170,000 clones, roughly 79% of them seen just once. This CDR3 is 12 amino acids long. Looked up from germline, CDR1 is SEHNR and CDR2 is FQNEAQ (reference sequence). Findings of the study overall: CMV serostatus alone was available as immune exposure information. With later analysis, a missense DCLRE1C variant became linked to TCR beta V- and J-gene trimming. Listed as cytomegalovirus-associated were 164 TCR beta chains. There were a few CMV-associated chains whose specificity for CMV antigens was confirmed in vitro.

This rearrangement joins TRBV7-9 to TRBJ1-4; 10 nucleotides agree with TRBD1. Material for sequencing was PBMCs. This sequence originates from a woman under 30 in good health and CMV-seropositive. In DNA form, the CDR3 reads TGTTCCAGCAGCTTAGAGGGACAGGGGTCGTTTTTT. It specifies CSSSLEGQGSFF.